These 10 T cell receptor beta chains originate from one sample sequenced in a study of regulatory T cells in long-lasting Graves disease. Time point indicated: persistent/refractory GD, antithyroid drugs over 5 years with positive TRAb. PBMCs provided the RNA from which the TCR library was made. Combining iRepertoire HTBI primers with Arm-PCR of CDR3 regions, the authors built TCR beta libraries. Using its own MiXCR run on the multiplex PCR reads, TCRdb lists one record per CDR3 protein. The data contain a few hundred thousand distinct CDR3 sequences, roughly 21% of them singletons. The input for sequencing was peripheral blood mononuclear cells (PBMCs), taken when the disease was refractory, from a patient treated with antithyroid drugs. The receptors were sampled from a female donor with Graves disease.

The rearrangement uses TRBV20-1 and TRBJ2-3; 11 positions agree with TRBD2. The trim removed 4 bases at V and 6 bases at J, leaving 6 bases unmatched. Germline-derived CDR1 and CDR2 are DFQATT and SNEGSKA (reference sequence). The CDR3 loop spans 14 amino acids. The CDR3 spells CSAKASGRMDTQYF. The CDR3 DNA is TGCAGTGCTAAGGCTAGCGGGAGGATGGATACGCAGTATTTT.

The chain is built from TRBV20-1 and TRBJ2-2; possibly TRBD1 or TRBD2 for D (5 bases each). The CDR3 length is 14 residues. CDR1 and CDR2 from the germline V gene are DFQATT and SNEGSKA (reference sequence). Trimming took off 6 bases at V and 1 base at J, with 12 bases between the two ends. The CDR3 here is CSAEGQMNTGELFF. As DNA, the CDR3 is TGCAGTGCCGAGGGGCAGATGAACACCGGGGAGCTGTTTTTT.

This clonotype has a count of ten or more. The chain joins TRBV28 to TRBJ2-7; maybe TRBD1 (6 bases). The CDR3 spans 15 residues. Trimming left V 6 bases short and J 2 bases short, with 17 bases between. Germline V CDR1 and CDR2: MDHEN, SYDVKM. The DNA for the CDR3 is TGTGCCAGCAGGGATACGGGACATTCGACCTACGAGCAGTACTTC. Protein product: CASRDTGHSTYEQYF. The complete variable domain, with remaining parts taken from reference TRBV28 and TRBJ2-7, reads DVKVTQSSRYLVKRTGEKVFLECVQDMDHENMFWYRQDPGLGLRLIYFSYDVKMKEKGDIPEGYSVSREKKERFSLILESASTNQTSMYLCASRDTGHSTYEQYFGPGTRLTVT.

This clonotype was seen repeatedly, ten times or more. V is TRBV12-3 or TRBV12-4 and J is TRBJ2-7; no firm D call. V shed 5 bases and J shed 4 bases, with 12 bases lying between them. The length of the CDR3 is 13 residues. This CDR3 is CASSVVARYEQYF. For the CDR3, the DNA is TGTGCCAGCAGTGTGGTCGCTCGGTACGAGCAGTACTTC.

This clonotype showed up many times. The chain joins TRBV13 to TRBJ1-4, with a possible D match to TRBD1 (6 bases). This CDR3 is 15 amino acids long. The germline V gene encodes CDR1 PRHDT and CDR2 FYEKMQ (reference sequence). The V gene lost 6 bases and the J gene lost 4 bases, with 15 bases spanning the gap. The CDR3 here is CASSHRGAGNEKLFF. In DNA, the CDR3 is TGTGCCAGCAGTCACCGGGGGGCCGGTAATGAAAAACTGTTTTTT.

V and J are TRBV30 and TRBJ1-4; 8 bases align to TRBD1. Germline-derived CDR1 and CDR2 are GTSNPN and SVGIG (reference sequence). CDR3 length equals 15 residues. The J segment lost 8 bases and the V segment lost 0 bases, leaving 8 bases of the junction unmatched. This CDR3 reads CAWSVGTGGYEKLFF. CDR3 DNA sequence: TGTGCCTGGAGTGTTGGGACAGGAGGGTACGAAAAACTGTTTTTT. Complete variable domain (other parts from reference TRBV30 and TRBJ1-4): SQTIHQWPATLVQPVGSPLSLECTVEGTSNPNLYWYRQAAGRGLQLLFYSVGIGQISSEVPQNLSASRPQDRQFILSSKKLLLSDSGFYLCAWSVGTGGYEKLFFGSGTQLSVL.

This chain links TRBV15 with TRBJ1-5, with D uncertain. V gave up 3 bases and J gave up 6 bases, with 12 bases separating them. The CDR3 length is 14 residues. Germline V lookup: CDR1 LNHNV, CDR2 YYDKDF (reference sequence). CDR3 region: CATSRDTASQPQHF. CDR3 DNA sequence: TGTGCCACCAGCAGGGATACAGCGAGTCAGCCCCAGCATTTT. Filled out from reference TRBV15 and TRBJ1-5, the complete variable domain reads DAMVIQNPRYQVTQFGKPVTLSCSQTLNHNVMYWYQQKSSQAPKLLFHYYDKDFNNEADTPDNFQSRRPNTSFCFLDIRSPGLGDTAMYLCATSRDTASQPQHFGDGTRLSIL.

This CDR3 reads CASSSSVGELFF. CDR3 DNA: TGTGCCAGCAGCTCGAGCGTCGGGGAGCTGTTTTTT. The V gene is TRBV7-3, the J gene TRBJ2-2; D is unresolved. Germline CDR1 is SGHTA and CDR2 is FQGTGA. The CDR3 is 12 residues long. Trimming left V 4 bases short and J 7 bases short, with 7 bases between.

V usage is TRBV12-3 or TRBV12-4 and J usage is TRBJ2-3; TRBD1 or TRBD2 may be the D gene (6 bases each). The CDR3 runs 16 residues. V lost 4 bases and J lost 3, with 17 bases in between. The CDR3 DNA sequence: TGTGCCAGCAGTTCCTTCCTAGGAGGGGGGACAGATACGCAGTATTTT. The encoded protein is CASSSFLGGGTDTQYF.

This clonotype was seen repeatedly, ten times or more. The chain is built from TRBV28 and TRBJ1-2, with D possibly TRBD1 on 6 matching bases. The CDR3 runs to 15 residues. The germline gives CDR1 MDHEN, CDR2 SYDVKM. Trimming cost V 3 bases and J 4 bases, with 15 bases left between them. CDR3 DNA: TGTGCCAGCAGTTTGGAACAGGGAAGAGGCTATGGCTACACCTTC. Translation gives CASSLEQGRGYGYTF.